This TCR beta chain stems from a study of blood T cells in healthy people across ages. With a J-beta primer mix and a sample-barcoded 5' primer, a second PCR ran about 7 to 12 cycles. Sequencing recovered at least 3 million CDR3-containing paired-end reads from each sample. In TCRdb, the 5' RACE reads were re-called with MiXCR into one record per CDR3 protein. The table lists hundreds of thousands of distinct CDR3 sequences, about 32% of them singletons. Germline V gene data show CDR1 as MNHEY and CDR2 as SVGEGT. The length of the CDR3 is 12 residues. Deletions cut 2 bases from V and 5 bases from J, with 6 bases between.

This chain joins TRBV6-2 or TRBV6-3 and TRBJ2-5; D is uncertain. Input material: blood. The TCR originated in a woman aged 80 or over in good health. The CDR3 sequence is CASSYMRETQYF. The CDR3 DNA reads as TGTGCCAGCAGTTACATGCGGGAGACCCAGTACTTC.